The 9 T cell receptor beta chains presented below share a single source sample, sequenced in a study of T cells in Graves' hyperthyroidism and ophthalmopathy (dated by TCRdb to the late 2010s). The library came from multiplex PCR. The sequencer listed for this sample is Illumina HiSeq 2000. The TCR beta CDR3 regions were amplified from RNA transcripts. For the first round of RT-PCR on the TCR CDR3, the HTBI primer set was used together with the Qiagen OneStep RT-PCR kit. Through fastp at Q25 and MiXCR, TCRdb rebuilt clones from the public reads, retaining in-frame beta chains. Merged by CDR3 protein, the rows form single entries marked with the most common genes and DNA. Within this sample are some 320,000 distinct CDR3 sequences, with roughly 13% of them counted one time only. The ten largest clonotypes hold 30% to 35% of the sample. Sequencing used blood. Receptor source: a woman aged 40-49 years with Graves' ophthalmopathy.

In its sample, this clonotype was seen a few times. Possible read error: a much larger clone is one base away. This sequence joins TRBV7-2 and TRBJ1-2; 7 nucleotides match TRBD1. The CDR3 extends over 13 amino acids. Germline CDR1 SGHTA, CDR2 FQGNSA. The CDR3 spells CVSSPNRGHGYTF. For the CDR3, the DNA is TGTGTCAGCAGCCCCAACAGGGGCCATGGCTACACCTTC. Full variable domain (rest looked up from reference TRBV7-2 and TRBJ1-2): GAGVSQSPSNKVTEKGKDVELRCDPISGHTALYWYRQSLGQGLEFLIYFQGNSAPDKSGLPSDRFSAERTGGSVSTLTIQRTQQEDSAVYLCVSSPNRGHGYTFGSGTRLTVV.

V usage is TRBV30 and J usage is TRBJ1-2; D is unresolved. Trimming pared 8 bases from V and 6 bases from J, leaving 31 bases between. The CDR3 sequence is 17 residues long. Germline CDR1 GTSNPN, CDR2 SVGIG (reference sequence). CDR3 residues: CAHHPVVSRKGPDGYTF. Written as DNA, the CDR3 is TGTGCCCACCACCCTGTAGTCTCCCGGAAAGGGCCTGATGGCTACACCTTC.

This clonotype occurred a few times. This chain links TRBV20-1 with TRBJ2-5; weak D call: TRBD2 (5 bases). Trimming removed 0 bases at V and 4 bases at J, with 15 bases between. CDR1 is DFQATT and CDR2 is SNEGSKA in the germline V gene (reference sequence). The CDR3 totals 15 residues. The CDR3 spells CSARERDTRPETQYF. CDR3 DNA: TGCAGTGCTAGAGAACGGGATACTAGGCCAGAGACCCAGTACTTC.

This clonotype was observed many times. The chain carries TRBV2 and TRBJ1-5; D is ambiguous. Germline V lookup: CDR1 SNHLY, CDR2 FYNNEI. The CDR3 has 17 residues. V was cut by 2 bases and J by 0 bases, with 14 bases left in between. CDR3 sequence (DNA): TGTGCCAGCAGTGAAACCATCAGGACCTATAGCAATCAGCCCCAGCATTTT. This encodes CASSETIRTYSNQPQHF.

This clonotype was seen repeatedly, ten times or more. The chain is built from TRBV2 and TRBJ1-1; 7 bases fit TRBD1. CDR3 size: 12 residues. The V segment lost 7 bases and the J segment 3 bases; nucleotides outside the gene matches: 2. From germline, CDR1 is SNHLY and CDR2 FYNNEI. DNA for the CDR3: TGTGCCAGCACCGGGACAGACACTGAAGCTTTCTTT. It specifies CASTGTDTEAFF.

This clonotype was counted many times. J is TRBJ2-2 and V is TRBV6-1; D not resolved. V was trimmed by 6 bases and J by 1 base, leaving 12 bases between them. The CDR3 sequence is 15 residues long. Germline CDR1 is MNHNS and CDR2 is SASEGT. CDR3 coding DNA: TGTGCCAGCAGCCCCCAACATGAGAACACCGGGGAGCTGTTTTTT. It encodes CASSPQHENTGELFF.

This clonotype was picked up many times. The DNA for the CDR3 is TGTGCCAGTGAGGGACAGGGGGCGCGAGGCTACACCTTC. This translates into CASEGQGARGYTF. This rearrangement joins TRBV6-1 to TRBJ1-2; 12 nucleotides align to TRBD1. With V trimmed by 9 bases and J by 8 bases, 7 bases remained unmatched. Germline V gene sequence: CDR1 MNHNS, CDR2 SASEGT. CDR3 size: 13 residues.

This clonotype was detected ten times or more. The chain combines TRBV6-1 with TRBJ2-5; D gene uncertain. The V and J ends lost 6 bases and 8 bases respectively, with 10 bases between them. Germline CDR1 MNHNS, CDR2 SASEGT. CDR3 size: 11 residues. The CDR3 nucleotides read TGTGCCAGCAGACAAAAGGGTACCCAGTACTTC. Residues: CASRQKGTQYF.

The V call is TRBV19, the J call TRBJ2-1, with TRBD1 matching 7 bases. Germline values: CDR1 LNHDA, CDR2 SQIVND (reference sequence). CDR3 length: 15 residues. The V segment lost 6 bases and the J segment 0 bases; nucleotides outside the gene matches: 5. The CDR3 DNA is TGTGCCAGTAGGGACAGGCGATGCTCCTACAATGAGCAGTTCTTC. It translates to CASRDRRCSYNEQFF.